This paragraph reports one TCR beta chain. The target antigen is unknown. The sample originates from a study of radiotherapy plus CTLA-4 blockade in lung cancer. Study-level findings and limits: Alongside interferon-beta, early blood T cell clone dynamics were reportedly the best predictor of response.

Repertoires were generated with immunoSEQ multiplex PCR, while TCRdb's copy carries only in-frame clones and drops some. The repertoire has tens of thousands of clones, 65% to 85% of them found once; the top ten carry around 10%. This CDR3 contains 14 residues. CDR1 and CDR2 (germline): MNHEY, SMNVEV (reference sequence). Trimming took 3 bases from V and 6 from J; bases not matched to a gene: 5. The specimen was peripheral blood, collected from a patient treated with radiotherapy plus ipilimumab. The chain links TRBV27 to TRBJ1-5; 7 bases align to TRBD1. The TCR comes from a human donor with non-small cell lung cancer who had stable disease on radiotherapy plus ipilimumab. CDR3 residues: CASSFNRGTQPQHF. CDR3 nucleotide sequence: TGTGCCAGCAGTTTTAACAGGGGCACTCAGCCCCAGCATTTT.